One and the same sample provided the 5 T cell receptor beta chains below, sequenced in a study of T cell changes during pregnancy in multiple sclerosis. TCRdb's copy holds only in-frame clones and misses some; the assay was immunoSEQ multiplex PCR. The data contain about 34,000 clones, about 87% of them singletons. The input for sequencing was CD8+ T cells from peripheral blood mononuclear cells, taken in the third trimester of pregnancy. All receptors derive from a female donor with multiple sclerosis, enrolled in a pregnancy study.

The chain combines TRBV6-5 with TRBJ1-1, with D possibly TRBD1 on 5 matching bases. CDR3 length equals 13 residues. Germline lookup yields CDR1 MNHEY and CDR2 SVGAGI. The V end lost 2 bases, the J end lost 3 bases, and 7 bases lay between the germline ends. This CDR3 reads CASSYRGYTEAFF. The CDR3 DNA follows: TGTGCCAGCAGTTACAGGGGTTACACTGAAGCTTTCTTT.

The V and J genes are TRBV6-6 and TRBJ2-7, with TRBD1 as a possible D gene (6 bases). V was shortened by 0 bases and J by 7 bases, with 10 bases between the two germline ends. This CDR3 is 13 amino acids long. Germline V gene data show CDR1 as MNHNY and CDR2 as SVGAGI (reference sequence). CDR3 protein: CASSYSQGREQYF. CDR3 DNA: TGTGCCAGCAGTTACTCACAGGGTAGAGAGCAGTACTTC.

This chain uses TRBV7-2 with TRBJ2-7; perhaps TRBD1 as D (6 bases). This CDR3 has 13 residues. V was clipped by 6 bases and J by 2 bases, with 11 bases between them. Germline CDR1 reads SGHTA; CDR2 reads FQGNSA. In nucleotides, the CDR3 is TGTGCCAGCAGTCCGGACAGAGCCTACGAGCAGTACTTC. Translating gives CASSPDRAYEQYF.

This rearrangement joins TRBV5-6 to TRBJ2-7; TRBD1 matches 8 bases. Losses at the gene ends were 4 bases for V and 5 bases for J; bases not matched to a gene: 5. Germline V lookup: CDR1 SGHDT, CDR2 YYEEEE. The CDR3 has 13 residues. Here the CDR3 DNA reads TGTGCCAGCAGCCCTGGACAGGGCCACGAGCAGTACTTC. It translates to CASSPGQGHEQYF.

V usage is TRBV29-1 and J usage is TRBJ2-3; D is possibly TRBD2 (5 bases). The V and J ends lost 0 bases and 6 bases respectively, with 19 bases between them. Germline CDR1 SQVTM, CDR2 ANQGSEA. This CDR3 spans 16 amino acids. The CDR3 region has the DNA TGCAGCGTTGAAGATGAGCGGTCGACGGGAAGGGATACGCAGTATTTT. It encodes CSVEDERSTGRDTQYF.